These 18 T cell receptor beta chains originate from one sample sequenced in a study of PD-1 blockade in classical Hodgkin lymphoma. Sequencing used immunoSEQ multiplex PCR; TCRdb keeps in-frame clones, though not all of them. The table includes 4,300 or so clones, about 80% detected once. Patients all relapsed after autologous stem cell transplantation, and there was variation in brentuximab vedotin exposure. By magnetic negative selection, CD8+ T cells were isolated from the thawed PBMCs. The sequenced sample was CD8+ T cells from blood, obtained at baseline. All receptors come from a human donor with classical Hodgkin lymphoma.

This chain joins TRBV19 and TRBJ1-4; 9 bases fit TRBD1. The CDR3 extends over 18 amino acids. Germline values: CDR1 LNHDA, CDR2 SQIVND (reference sequence). After removal of 0 bases from V and 3 bases from J, the junction contained 8 bases not matched to a gene. CDR3 loop: CASSIEASYRGPNEKLFF. The CDR3 DNA reads as TGTGCCAGTAGTATAGAAGCTAGCTACAGGGGGCCTAATGAAAAACTGTTTTTT.

The genes are TRBV5-6 and TRBJ1-4, with D possibly TRBD1 on 6 matching bases. With 4 bases removed from V and 7 bases from J, the gap between germline ends came to 17 bases. Germline values: CDR1 SGHDT, CDR2 YYEEEE. The CDR3 spans 15 residues. The CDR3 DNA reads TGTGCCAGCAGCCGACCCCGGGGGGGGCGTGAAAAACTGTTTTTT. It specifies CASSRPRGGREKLFF.

J is TRBJ2-2 and V is TRBV15, with TRBD1 matching 7 bases. The CDR3 runs to 19 residues. From germline, CDR1 is LNHNV and CDR2 YYDKDF (reference sequence). V trimming: 0 bases; J trimming: 3 bases; junction bases outside the gene matches: 13. The CDR3 spells CATSRDILKGARDTGELFF. The CDR3 DNA follows: TGTGCCACCAGCAGAGATATACTAAAGGGGGCGCGAGACACCGGGGAGCTGTTTTTT.

The CDR3 bases are TGCACCAGCAGCCAAGATCCGGATCAGGGGAGAGACACTGAAGCTTTCTTT. Residues: CTSSQDPDQGRDTEAFF. The V call is TRBV1, the J call TRBJ1-1; the table's D call, TRBD1, was not checked against the DNA. TRBV1 is a pseudogene segment. The CDR3 is 17 residues long.

In this sample, this clone is large. The genes are TRBV4-3 and TRBJ1-3; weak D call: TRBD1 (5 bases). Trimming removed 0 bases at V and 14 bases at J, with 20 bases between. Germline lookup yields CDR1 LGHNA and CDR2 YSLEER. The CDR3 has 15 residues. The CDR3 region has the DNA TGCGCCAGCAGCCAAGACCGGGACTCCAGCTCCCTTTTATATTTT. Its translation is CASSQDRDSSSLLYF.

The rearrangement links TRBV30 to TRBJ1-3, with D uncertain. Germline V gives CDR1 GTSNPN, CDR2 SVGIG (reference sequence). The CDR3 consists of 13 residues. V was clipped by 5 bases and J by 0 bases, with 8 bases between them. Here the CDR3 DNA reads TGTGCCTGGGACGATATCTCTGGAAACACCATATATTTT. Protein sequence: CAWDDISGNTIYF.

The rearrangement uses TRBV4-3 and TRBJ1-3; D perhaps matches TRBD1 (5 bases). Germline CDR1 reads LGHNA; CDR2 reads YSLEER. The V end was cut by 4 bases, the J end by 0 bases, with 13 bases between. The CDR3 has 16 residues. DNA of the CDR3: TGCGCCAGCAGCCCCAGGGCCCCTCTCTCTGGAAACACCATATATTTT. Its translation: CASSPRAPLSGNTIYF.

The rearrangement uses TRBV7-9 and TRBJ1-4, with no clear D. V was clipped by 4 bases and J by 3 bases, with 15 bases between them. The CDR3 consists of 16 residues. The germline V gene has CDR1 SEHNR and CDR2 FQNEAQ (reference sequence). The CDR3 is CASSSGSGLANEKLFF. The CDR3 nucleotides are TGTGCCAGCAGCTCAGGATCTGGTCTGGCTAATGAAAAACTGTTTTTT.

This rearrangement joins TRBV7-9 to TRBJ2-1; D uncertain. This CDR3 region has 15 residues. CDR1 and CDR2 from the germline V gene are SEHNR and FQNEAQ (reference sequence). The V end was cut by 5 bases, the J end by 0 bases, with 11 bases between. CDR3 nucleotide sequence: TGTGCCAGCAGCACCCAGACCGGCTCCTACAATGAGCAGTTCTTC. Protein sequence: CASSTQTGSYNEQFF.

The rearrangement uses TRBV7-9 and TRBJ2-1; 8 nucleotides line up with TRBD2. From germline, CDR1 is SEHNR and CDR2 FQNEAQ (reference sequence). The CDR3 runs to 18 residues. Trimming at V came to 5 bases and at J to 0 bases, leaving 12 bases not matched to a gene. The CDR3 bases are TGTGCCAGCAGCCCACCTCGCGGGGGGAAGAGCTCCTACAATGAGCAGTTCTTC. It codes for CASSPPRGGKSSYNEQFF.

This sequence joins TRBV11-2 and TRBJ2-5; unclear D gene. This CDR3 region has 15 residues. The V and J ends lost 0 bases and 1 base respectively, with 9 bases between them. Germline V gene lookup returns CDR1 SGHAT and CDR2 FQNNGV. Written as DNA, the CDR3 is TGTGCCAGCAGCTTAGATTTGGGGTCCCAAGAGACCCAGTACTTC. It specifies CASSLDLGSQETQYF.

The chain recombines TRBV5-5 with TRBJ2-5; D is unclear. CDR1 is SGHKS and CDR2 is YYEKEE in the germline V gene (reference sequence). The CDR3 has 12 residues. V gave up 1 base and J gave up 7 bases, with 8 bases separating them. DNA of the CDR3: TGTGCCAGCAGCTTGAAGGAGAGGACCCAGTACTTC. Residues: CASSLKERTQYF.

The chain employs TRBV6-5 and TRBJ2-7, with 7 bases lining up with TRBD1. The CDR3 runs to 13 residues. Losses at the gene ends were 4 bases for V and 5 bases for J; bases not matched to a gene: 5. Looked up from germline, CDR1 is MNHEY and CDR2 is SVGAGI. CDR3 DNA: TGTGCCAGCAGTTGGGACAGCCAAAACGAGCAGTACTTC. Its protein is CASSWDSQNEQYF.

The chain joins TRBV28 to TRBJ1-2; no reliable D call. The CDR3 is made up of 16 amino acids. CDR1 is MDHEN, CDR2 SYDVKM, per germline. V was shortened by 4 bases and J by 0 bases, with 15 bases between the two germline ends. As DNA, the CDR3 is TGTGCCAGCAGTTCCTCCTTGGAAACACCTAACTATGGCTACACCTTC. As protein: CASSSSLETPNYGYTF.

The V call is TRBV23-1, the J call TRBJ2-7; 8 positions agree with TRBD1. Being an ORF, TRBV23-1 has a function that is uncertain. Germline trimming cut 1 base from V and 2 bases from J; bases unmatched to any gene: 7. This CDR3 has 16 amino acids. This CDR3 is CASSQLVGRGPYEQYF. The DNA of the CDR3 is TGCGCCAGCAGTCAATTGGTCGGCAGGGGGCCCTACGAGCAGTACTTC.

The V gene is TRBV4-1, the J gene TRBJ2-5; D is undetermined. Germline CDR1 reads MGHRA; CDR2 reads YSYEKL. V was clipped by 2 bases and J by 4 bases, with 11 bases between them. There are 14 residues in the CDR3. The CDR3, as DNA: TGCGCCAGCAGCCAATTTGTCCTCATAGAGACCCAGTACTTC. Translation: CASSQFVLIETQYF.

This chain links TRBV11-3 with TRBJ2-5, with TRBD1 identical over 10 bases. The V gene's germline CDR1 is SGHNT and CDR2 YENEEA. V lost 1 base to trimming and J lost 2 bases; unmatched junction nucleotides: 4. This CDR3 is built from 16 residues. The CDR3: CASSLGGQGVQETQYF. The DNA for the CDR3 is TGTGCCAGCAGCTTAGGAGGACAGGGGGTTCAAGAGACCCAGTACTTC.

V usage is TRBV7-9 and J usage is TRBJ2-1; D is ambiguous. This CDR3 has 10 residues. Germline CDR1 is SEHNR and CDR2 is FQNEAQ (reference sequence). V was trimmed by 5 bases and J by 5 bases, leaving 1 base between them. The CDR3 DNA is TGTGCCAGCAGCCACAATGAGCAGTTCTTC. It is translated as CASSHNEQFF.